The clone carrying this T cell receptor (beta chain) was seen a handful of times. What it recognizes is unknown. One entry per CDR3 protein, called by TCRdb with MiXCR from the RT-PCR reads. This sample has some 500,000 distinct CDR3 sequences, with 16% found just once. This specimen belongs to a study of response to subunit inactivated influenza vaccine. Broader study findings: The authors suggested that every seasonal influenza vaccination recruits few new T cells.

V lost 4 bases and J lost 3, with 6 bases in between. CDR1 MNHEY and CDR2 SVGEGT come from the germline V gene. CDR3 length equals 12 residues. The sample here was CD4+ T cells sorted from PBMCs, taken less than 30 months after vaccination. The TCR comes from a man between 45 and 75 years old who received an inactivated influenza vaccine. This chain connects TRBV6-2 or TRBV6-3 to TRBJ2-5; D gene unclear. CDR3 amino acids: CASSLTKETQYF. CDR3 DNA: TGTGCCAGCAGTTTGACGAAAGAGACCCAGTACTTC.